Listed here are 24 T cell receptor beta chains from one sample, sequenced in a study of cytomegalovirus exposure and HLA in healthy donors. Primers for the PCR totalled 60 Vbeta and 13 Jbeta. Produced via immunoSEQ multiplex PCR; TCRdb's table is partial and in-frame only. The sample includes about 160,000 clones, roughly three quarters of them seen just once. What was sequenced was PBMCs. All receptors derive from a man younger than 35 in good health and CMV-seropositive.

This rearrangement joins TRBV5-4 to TRBJ1-1; D call uncertain. The CDR3 extends over 11 amino acids. V shed 1 base and J shed 6 bases, with 4 bases lying between them. Germline CDR1 SGHNT, CDR2 YYREEE (reference sequence). The CDR3 sequence: CASSLRAEAFF. For the CDR3, the DNA is TGTGCCAGCAGCTTGAGAGCTGAAGCTTTCTTT.

The chain employs TRBV9 and TRBJ1-2; 8 nucleotides match TRBD1. The CDR3 is 14 residues long. V was clipped by 4 bases and J by 3 bases; unmatched bases: 5. CDR1 is SGDLS and CDR2 is YYNGEE in the germline V gene. CDR3 sequence reads: CASSLQGVDYGYTF. The CDR3 coding sequence is TGTGCCAGCAGCCTACAGGGGGTGGACTATGGCTACACCTTC.

J is TRBJ2-7 and V is TRBV30; D possibly corresponds to TRBD1 (5 bases). The germline gives CDR1 GTSNPN, CDR2 SVGIG (reference sequence). V was clipped by 1 base and J by 6 bases, with 10 bases between them. This CDR3 contains 12 residues. CDR3: CAWSAPGLEQYV. CDR3 nucleotides: TGTGCCTGGAGTGCCCCAGGGCTCGAGCAGTACGTC.

In this sample, this clone turned up a few times. This chain uses TRBV6-1 with TRBJ1-1, with 8 bases that match TRBD1. Per germline, CDR1 MNHNS and CDR2 SASEGT. Germline trimming cut 1 base from V and 3 bases from J; bases unmatched to any gene: 10. This CDR3 has 17 residues. Here the CDR3 reads CASSEVIFGTGDTEAFF. In DNA, the CDR3 is TGTGCCAGCAGTGAAGTGATCTTCGGGACAGGAGACACTGAAGCTTTCTTT.

V gene TRBV20-1 combines with J gene TRBJ1-2; D remains ambiguous. CDR3 size: 11 residues. V gave up 6 bases and J gave up 4 bases, with 9 bases separating them. The germline V gene encodes CDR1 DFQATT and CDR2 SNEGSKA (reference sequence). The CDR3 coding sequence is TGCAGTGCGCCCCGGGGCTATGGCTACACCTTC. Its translation: CSAPRGYGYTF.

This clone appeared a few times. This rearrangement joins TRBV30 to TRBJ1-1; possible D gene TRBD1, 6 bases. CDR1 and CDR2 from the germline V gene are GTSNPN and SVGIG (reference sequence). The germline V and J ends were trimmed by 8 bases and 4 bases, with 20 bases remaining between them. The CDR3 is made up of 14 amino acids. The CDR3: CARRGAGGGTEAFF. Here the CDR3 DNA reads TGTGCCCGGCGGGGAGCGGGGGGCGGCACTGAAGCTTTCTTT.

The rearrangement joins TRBV7-2 to TRBJ1-6; 9 nucleotides agree with TRBD1. CDR1 is SGHTA and CDR2 is FQGNSA in the germline V gene. The V and J ends lost 7 bases and 8 bases, in that order; junction bases with no gene match: 3. The CDR3 sequence is 13 residues long. In DNA form, the CDR3 reads TGTGCCAGCACCAGGGACAGGGATTCACCCCTCCACTTT. It specifies CASTRDRDSPLHF.

The CDR3, as DNA: TGTGCCACCAGCAGCTCGGGTGGGGCAGGCTATGGCTACACCTTC. Protein: CATSSSGGAGYGYTF. The chain couples TRBV15 to TRBJ1-2; weak D call: TRBD1 (5 bases). The V end was cut by 3 bases, the J end by 4 bases, with 15 bases between. The CDR3 is made up of 15 amino acids. CDR1 and CDR2 (germline): LNHNV, YYDKDF (reference sequence).

In regard to this clone: Other DNA sequences in this specimen translate into the identical CDR3. The chain couples TRBV9 to TRBJ2-5; D is perhaps TRBD2 (7 bases). Trimming left V 0 bases short and J 4 bases short, with 10 bases between. Germline values: CDR1 SGDLS, CDR2 YYNGEE. The CDR3 has 14 residues. Here the CDR3 DNA reads TGTGCCAGCAGCGTAGGAGGGGGGGGAGAGACCCAGTACTTC. This gives the protein CASSVGGGGETQYF.

This chain joins TRBV2 and TRBJ2-3; tentative D call: TRBD1 (5 bases). Between the trimmed V and J ends, which lost 6 bases and 0 bases, there was a span of 13 bases. Germline CDR1 reads SNHLY; CDR2 reads FYNNEI. CDR3 length: 15 amino acids. Here the CDR3 DNA reads TGTGCCAGCAGCAGGGCAGGGTCTAGCACAGATACGCAGTATTTT. Translation: CASSRAGSSTDTQYF.

The chain carries TRBV29-1 and TRBJ1-1; 7 nucleotides align to TRBD1. This CDR3 is 16 amino acids long. After removal of 6 bases from V and 2 bases from J, the junction contained 15 bases not matched to a gene. In germline, CDR1 is SQVTM, CDR2 ANQGSEA. The CDR3 loop reads CSVDRLWTGKNTEAFF. For the CDR3, the DNA is TGCAGCGTCGACAGATTGTGGACAGGCAAAAACACTGAAGCTTTCTTT.

The chain carries TRBV5-1 and TRBJ1-6; 7 bases are shared with TRBD1. This CDR3 is 15 amino acids long. Unmatched junction bases numbered 14, after V lost 3 bases and J lost 14 bases. CDR1 is SGHRS, CDR2 YFSETQ, per germline. In nucleotides, the CDR3 is TGCGCCAGCAGCTACGGAGACAGGGACCGGTCGACCCTCCACTTT. Protein product: CASSYGDRDRSTLHF. Filled out from reference TRBV5-1 and TRBJ1-6, the complete variable domain reads KAGVTQTPRYLIKTRGQQVTLSCSPISGHRSVSWYQQTPGQGLQFLFEYFSETQRNKGNFPGRFSGRQFSNSRSEMNVSTLELGDSALYLCASSYGDRDRSTLHFGNGTRLTVT.

This rearrangement joins TRBV6-6 to TRBJ2-7, with D tentatively TRBD1 (5 bases). Germline CDR1 and CDR2: MNHNY and SVGAGI (reference sequence). This CDR3 is 14 amino acids long. Trimming removed 2 bases at V and 4 bases at J, with 12 bases between. CDR3 residues: CASSYKGALYEQYV. CDR3 coding DNA: TGTGCCAGCAGTTACAAAGGGGCCCTTTACGAGCAGTACGTC.

In nucleotides, the CDR3 is TGTGCCAGTAGACAGGGGGATAAAGGTGGCACTGAAGCTTTCTTT. Translating it yields CASRQGDKGGTEAFF. The chain is built from TRBV2 and TRBJ1-1, with 9 bases identical to TRBD1. This CDR3 spans 15 amino acids. J lost 4 bases, V lost 9 bases, and 12 bases had no gene match. Germline-derived CDR1 and CDR2 are SNHLY and FYNNEI. The full variable domain, completed using reference TRBV2 and TRBJ1-1, is EPEVTQTPSHQVTQMGQEVILRCVPISNHLYFYWYRQILGQKVEFLVSFYNNEISEKSEIFDDQFSVERPDGSNFTLKIRSTKLEDSAMYFCASRQGDKGGTEAFFGQGTRLTVV.

The chain uses TRBV9 and TRBJ2-5; TRBD2 might be the D (6 bases). Germline CDR1 and CDR2: SGDLS and YYNGEE. The CDR3 has 14 residues. V dropped 0 bases and J dropped 3 bases, with 9 bases sitting between them. The DNA for the CDR3 is TGTGCCAGCAGCGTAGGGACTACAAAAGAGACCCAGTACTTC. This codes for CASSVGTTKETQYF.

As for this clone: The CDR3 end shows no conserved phenylalanine or tryptophan, and so a read error is likely. V usage is TRBV9 and J usage is TRBJ1-1, with D tentatively TRBD1 (5 bases). Per germline, CDR1 SGDLS and CDR2 YYNGEE. This CDR3 has 15 residues. V shed 3 bases and J shed 3 bases, with 15 bases lying between them. CDR3 coding DNA: TGTGCCAGCAGCGCCGCGGATGGCAGGGACACTGAAGCTTTCCTT. The encoded protein is CASSAADGRDTEAFL.

The CDR3 DNA follows: TGTGCCACCAGCAGAGATCTTATGAACACTGAAGCTTTCTTT. It yields the protein CATSRDLMNTEAFF. The rearrangement links TRBV15 to TRBJ1-1; no clear D. V was cut by 0 bases and J by 0 bases, with 5 bases left in between. The CDR3 spans 14 residues. CDR1 and CDR2 from the germline V gene are LNHNV and YYDKDF (reference sequence).

The chain has TRBV4-1 and TRBJ1-1, with D unresolved. This CDR3 spans 16 amino acids. CDR1 and CDR2 (germline): MGHRA, YSYEKL. V shed 3 bases and J shed 1 base, with 15 bases lying between them. The CDR3 region has the DNA TGCGCCAGCAGCCAGGGCGAGTGGCATGAGAACACTGAAGCTTTCTTT. As protein: CASSQGEWHENTEAFF.

The V and J genes are TRBV4-1 and TRBJ1-2; D is perhaps TRBD1 (6 bases). This CDR3 is 15 amino acids long. Germline CDR1 and CDR2: MGHRA and YSYEKL. Trimming pared 4 bases from V and 4 bases from J, leaving 16 bases between. The CDR3 DNA is TGCGCCAGCAGCCCACAAGTAACAGGGATCTATGGCTACACCTTC. Protein sequence: CASSPQVTGIYGYTF.

This sequence joins TRBV4-1 and TRBJ1-2; D remains unclear. Germline-derived CDR1 and CDR2 are MGHRA and YSYEKL. V dropped 2 bases and J dropped 6 bases, with 13 bases sitting between them. This CDR3 comprises 14 residues. CDR3 amino acids: CASSQFDSKDGYTF. CDR3 DNA sequence: TGCGCCAGCAGCCAATTTGACTCCAAGGATGGCTACACCTTC.

This clone appeared a single time. This chain joins TRBV5-5 and TRBJ1-5, with 10 nucleotides matching TRBD1. CDR1 and CDR2 (germline): SGHKS, YYEKEE (reference sequence). J was trimmed by 4 bases and V by 3 bases; bases with no gene match: 4. CDR3 length equals 15 residues. CDR3 residues: CASSSGTGANQPQHF. The CDR3 DNA is TGTGCCAGCAGCTCCGGGACAGGGGCAAATCAGCCCCAGCATTTT. Drawing the rest from reference TRBV5-5 and TRBJ1-5, the complete variable domain is DAGVTQSPTHLIKTRGQQVTLRCSPISGHKSVSWYQQVLGQGPQFIFQYYEKEERGRGNFPDRFSARQFPNYSSELNVNALLLGDSALYLCASSSGTGANQPQHFGDGTRLSIL.

This chain connects TRBV29-1 to TRBJ1-2, with TRBD1 as a possible D gene (6 bases). V lost 7 bases and J 7 bases, leaving 16 bases between the germline ends. Germline assignment: CDR1 SQVTM and CDR2 ANQGSEA. The CDR3 totals 12 residues. This chain's CDR3 is CSAPAGAGGYTF. The CDR3, as DNA: TGCAGCGCCCCAGCGGGGGCGGGTGGCTACACCTTC.

The chain recombines TRBV5-4 with TRBJ2-1; possibly TRBD2 for D (6 bases). Germline CDR1 is SGHNT and CDR2 is YYREEE (reference sequence). The V and J ends lost 4 bases and 11 bases respectively, with 19 bases between them. The CDR3 is made up of 14 amino acids. CDR3 nucleotides: TGTGCCAGCAGCCCGGGGGATGAGGCCGGGAAGCAGTTCTTC. This translates into CASSPGDEAGKQFF.

The rearrangement uses TRBV30 and TRBJ1-1; maybe TRBD1 (6 bases). Germline CDR1 GTSNPN, CDR2 SVGIG (reference sequence). The CDR3 runs 12 residues. For the CDR3, the DNA is TGTTCCCTAGGGGCAGGGGCCACTGAAGCTTTCTTT. Protein product: CSLGAGATEAFF.